This T cell receptor beta chain was observed in a study of T cell clones after liver transplantation. As for the study in general: In this trial, immunosuppression withdrawal was attempted within 2 years of liver transplant.

Some clones are missing from TCRdb's copy, which holds only in-frame ones; the method was immunoSEQ multiplex PCR. The sample has about 76,000 clones, 75% to 90% seen once. Germline CDR1 SGHVS, CDR2 FNYEAQ. Trimming left V 5 bases short and J 9 bases short, with 13 bases between. The CDR3 totals 13 residues. Sorting of unstimulated PBMCs yielded separate CD3+CD4+ and CD3+CD8+ fractions. This TCR came from a human patient who received a liver transplant. Some T cells may originate from the graft donor. This sequence joins TRBV7-6 and TRBJ2-2; D not certain. The sequenced sample was CD4+ T cells from blood, obtained at the 22-month timepoint. CDR3: CASSIRKSRELFF. The CDR3 DNA sequence: TGTGCCAGCAGCATCCGAAAATCCAGGGAGCTGTTTTTT. The full variable domain, in which reference TRBV7-6 and TRBJ2-2 provide the parts outside the CDR3, is GAGVSQSPRYKVTKRGQDVALRCDPISGHVSLYWYRQALGQGPEFLTYFNYEAQQDKSGLPNDRFSAERPEGSISTLTIQRTEQRDSAMYRCASSIRKSRELFFGEGSRLTVL.